The present TCR beta chain was sequenced within a study of radiotherapy plus CTLA-4 blockade in lung cancer. Notes on the study in general: According to reports, early shifts in blood T cell clones, alongside interferon-beta, forecast response most accurately. Researchers report tumor-derived TCR clones expanding in blood after radiotherapy plus ipilimumab.

On this clone itself: Its specificity is unknown.

This CDR3 is built from 14 residues. The V gene's germline CDR1 is SEHNR and CDR2 FQNEAQ (reference sequence). V lost 4 bases and J lost 4, with 13 bases in between. Patients in the study, people with chemo-refractory metastatic non-small-cell lung cancer, received focal radiation plus ipilimumab CTLA-4 blockade. TCRdb keeps only in-frame clones here, not all; method: immunoSEQ multiplex PCR. The sample yields about 25,000 clones, 73% seen once. The receptor's source is a human donor with non-small cell lung cancer who had stable disease on radiotherapy plus ipilimumab. The chain employs TRBV7-9 and TRBJ2-5; D gene unclear. The sequences come from peripheral blood, collected from a patient treated with radiotherapy plus ipilimumab. CDR3 loop: CASSSGSPAETQYF. The CDR3 bases are TGTGCCAGCAGCTCTGGGTCCCCGGCAGAGACCCAGTACTTC.